The sequence of this T cell receptor (beta chain) was determined in a study of cytomegalovirus exposure and HLA in healthy donors (dated by TCRdb to about 2017). Looking at the study overall: According to an earlier analysis of 550 to 700 of the donors, roughly 180 million T cells yielded some 110 million unique TCR beta sequences and 250 to 350 Gb of sequence data. Besides the first cohort of 666 subjects, a separate validation cohort made up of 120 different subjects was used. The later analysis used no new phenotypic data to find candidate immune exposures, relying instead on TCR beta sequences and their occurrence across donors. High-throughput TCR immunosequencing, statistical association of individual TCRs with disease status, and machine learning were combined to predict cytomegalovirus infection status. The study profiled the T cell repertoires of some 610 subjects by immunosequencing and related them to cytomegalovirus serostatus. Typing coverage varied by locus: about 629-640 donors for A, B, C, DRB1 and DQB1; 500 to 550 for DQA1; more than 600 for DPA1; around 450 for DPB1. Both class I and class II loci were covered by HLA typing, at four-digit resolution. An early release covering roughly 580 HLA-typed donors comprised about 310 gigabases of sequencing data and 85 million or so unique TCR sequences. Of the approximately 400 genotyped donors, 81% were placed in the genetic ancestry cluster associated with self-reported Caucasian donors. Donor age, sex, ethnicity and CMV serostatus were collected together with the repertoire data. A handful of DR-DQ haplotypes were handled as single units for association and clustering because linkage in the cohort was strong. Among some 400 genotyped donors of the cohort, an average of roughly 240,000 unique TCR beta nucleotide sequences were sequenced per donor, roughly 20% of them non-productive. Every repertoire in the discovery cohort had been generated on one and the same sequencing platform. The aim of the study was to test whether cataloging public T cell receptors could identify signatures of past pathogen exposure. A later analysis re-examined previously published TCR beta repertoires from more than 600 donors and added high-resolution HLA genotyping to investigate patterns of TCR occurrence. A later genetic analysis took genome-wide SNP genotypes for about three fifths of the 666 donors and used that subset as a discovery cohort. An earlier analysis of 587 of the donors used high-throughput TCR beta sequencing to judge whether each TCR beta V gene segment behaved as functional or pseudogenic.

The library relied on the immunoSEQ multiplex PCR assay. For the multiplex PCR, a mixture combining 60 forward primers for TCR Vbeta segments and 13 reverse primers for TCR Jbeta segments was used. Amplification of the CDR3 region of rearranged TCR beta genes was performed with a multiplex PCR assay on genomic DNA. On the Illumina HiSeq System, the amplified TCR beta libraries were sequenced as 87-base-pair reads. As for the original processing: A later analysis tallied some 79 million unique TCR beta chains across the 610 or so repertoires, and around 12 million of those chains were shared by two or more donors. Raw reads were error-corrected and collapsed into unique sequences by a nearest-neighbor algorithm in which closely related sequences were merged to remove PCR and sequencing errors. V, D and J gene segments were assigned by aligning CDR3 sequences to IMGT reference sequences. For a sequence to be retained, a match of at least six nucleotides was required to both a V gene segment and a J gene segment. Rearrangements were called productive when the CDR3 lacked stop codons and stayed in frame with V and J; all others were non-productive. Following IMGT convention, CDR3 was defined as the stretch from the second conserved V-encoded cysteine to the conserved J-encoded phenylalanine. The earlier analysis of 500 to 750 of the donors excluded any sequence lacking an unambiguous match to a single V gene segment. An earlier analysis of several hundred of the donors called V segments functional above 56.7% productive rearrangements and segregating when the between-donor standard deviation exceeded 5%. A statistical classification framework was built for diagnosing cytomegalovirus status from the catalog of TCR beta chain sequences. A later analysis assigned V and J genes by comparing TCR nucleotide sequences with IMGT/GENE-DB human TR gene sequences. A later analysis assigned CDR3 sequences and most-parsimonious VDJ recombination scenarios with the TCRdist pipeline. In a later analysis, each TCR beta chain was defined by its CDR3 amino acid sequence together with its V-gene family, and reads lacking a unique V-gene family were excluded. As a way to deal with suspected cross-contamination and a sequencing artifact, a later analysis dropped 450 to 600 nucleotide sequences that were highly shared and had low generation probability. A later analysis calculated a clonal expansion index for each public chain from normalized within-repertoire ranks of inferred template counts. Generation probabilities in a later analysis came from a VDJ recombination model fitted to out-of-frame rearrangements, and those results were checked against IGoR. In a later analysis, TCR-TCR, TCR-HLA and TCR-CMV co-occurrence was scored with hypergeometric tests, and a repertoire-size bias correction was applied to TCR pairs. In a later analysis, false discovery rates were estimated by permuting HLA or CMV assignments 20 times. In a later analysis, co-occurring TCRs were grouped with DBSCAN, and TCRdist sequence similarity was added when clustering was performed within HLA-allele-positive subsets. Co-occurrence clustering excluded repertoires with fewer than 30,000 or more than 120,000 public chains, plus five with anomalous nucleotide sharing. TCRdb limited this immuneACCESS table to in-frame rearrangements with V and J called. A share of clones is missing; checked studies link under half to unresolved V genes, and the rest is unexplained. That table gives V, J and clone size, and the DNA gave D and trimming. The sample table contains approximately 190,000 clones; only one count was recorded for more than 75% of them. Of the sample, around 6% falls within the top ten clones.

The paper's findings and limits, for the study overall: In a later analysis, several top co-occurrence clusters were reported to appear linked to parvovirus B19, influenza, CMV and Epstein-Barr virus. The earlier analysis of about 600 of the donors excluded seventeen rarely observed V segments, including chromosome 9 orphons, because counts were too low. In a later analysis, HLA-associated TCR beta chains were found to be more clonally expanded and to have lower generation probabilities than equally common non-associated chains. When HLA alleles, especially DR and DQ, strongly co-occurred, TCR associations were difficult to assign to individual alleles. Compared with the 666-donor mean, donors in an Asian-associated ancestry cluster had fewer N-insertions in productive TCRs, according to a later genetic analysis. In a later analysis, TCR association rates were found to vary across HLA loci, with the most associated TCRs seen for DRB1 alleles and the fewest for HLA-C alleles. A further reported finding was that TCR beta sequences accurately predicted the HLA-A and HLA-B alleles for most subjects in the first cohort. In a later genetic analysis, a missense DCLRE1C variant was associated with V-gene and J-gene trimming of TCR beta chains, and the association was replicated in an independent cohort. Because the 87-base-pair reads could not distinguish some IMGT-functional V segments, including TRBV6-2 and TRBV6-3, those segments were excluded. The authors suggested that the approach could potentially be generalized to other disease states and immunological phenotypes. In the study, 164 TCR beta chains were listed as associated with cytomegalovirus. Because HLA typing was missing for some donors at each locus, association tests included only the typed subset. Broadly in line with IMGT annotations, most TCR beta V segments showed up in productive rearrangements about 90% or about 30% of the time in an earlier analysis of 450 to 600 of the donors. Linkage disequilibrium might explain the correlated functional status among segregating V segments, but an unknown experimental factor could not be excluded. The classifier was reported to diagnose cytomegalovirus status with high specificity and sensitivity in both the original cohort and the validation cohort. The sequencing pipeline was judged likely to have produced a cluster of highly shared sequence variants as a technical artifact. Across donors, most TCR sequences were observed very rarely, whereas some public TCRs were present in many individuals. The only immune exposure information available for the cohort was CMV serostatus. In this cohort, only TCR beta chains were sequenced, and detectable features were limited by the absence of alpha or paired-chain data. The presence/absence analyses assumed that sequencing depth was roughly uniform across donors, and that assumption may not be true. According to a later analysis, most CMV-associated TCR beta chains appeared to be HLA-restricted, and the HLA associations seemed to be driven largely by CMV exposure. At a false discovery rate of 0.05, a later analysis linked about 16,000 TCR beta sequences to specific HLA alleles. Three of the identified cytomegalovirus-associated TCR beta chains were confirmed in vitro to be specific for cytomegalovirus antigens.

V is cut back by 4 bases and J by 2 bases, with 11 bases in the junction unmatched. From its cysteine to its phenylalanine, the CDR3 spans 18 amino acids. Of the read, only the CDR3 DNA is kept; its 54 bases are in frame from base 1. Based on the germline V gene, the CDR1 and CDR2 sequences are SGDLS and YYNGEE. The cohort was made up of around 720 healthy bone marrow donors. At the time of sampling, all cohort members were nominally healthy, though unrecorded immune exposures were likely present. The donor was CMV seropositive and was included in the group of 250 to 350 seropositive cohort members. Every donor gave a peripheral blood sample, and the peripheral blood mononuclear cells from that sample were used for TCR beta sequencing. The Qiagen DNeasy Blood Extraction Kit was used to extract genomic DNA from the blood cell samples. About this clone itself: Its antigen target is currently unknown. No clone much larger than this one lies a single base away; base qualities are absent.

The chain is assembled from TRBV9 and TRBJ2-6; TRBD1 matches 8 bases in the middle. This TCR derives from a woman aged 50 to 60 in good health and CMV-seropositive. The sequencing input was PBMCs. The nucleotide sequence is TGTGCCAGCAGCCCCACAGGGGGTCTTGCGACTGGGGCCAACGTCCTGACTTTC. This yields the protein CASSPTGGLATGANVLTF. The reference TRBV9 and TRBJ2-6 proteins fill in what lies around the CDR3, so the full variable domain reads DSGVTQTPKHLITATGQRVTLRCSPRSGDLSVYWYQQSLDQGLQFLIQYYNGEERAKGNILERFSAQQFPDLHSELNLSSLELGDSALYFCASSPTGGLATGANVLTFGAGSRLTVL.